The rows below give T cell receptor beta chains drawn from one sample of a study of cytomegalovirus exposure and HLA in healthy donors. Libraries were prepared by immunoSEQ multiplex PCR; TCRdb keeps only in-frame clonotypes and omits some of them. The sample consists of around 150,000 clones, roughly nine tenths of them appearing once. Sequences were obtained from PBMCs. These receptors were obtained from a woman aged 18-29 years in good health and CMV-seropositive. Each CDR3 is given with its conserved first and last residue. Fields, in order: J gene, clone size, V gene, D gene, CDR3 DNA, CDR3 protein. D genes are given only for firm matches. For some rows the clone size is stated as once, few or many, or as a class when expanded; others skip it.

j_call: TRBJ2-5; clone_size: NA; v_call: TRBV5-4; d_call: TRBD1; cdr3_nt: TGTGCCAGCAGGCTGGGACAGCAAGAGACCCAGTACTTC; cdr3_aa: CASRLGQQETQYF
j_call: TRBJ2-1; clone_size: NA; v_call: TRBV28; d_call: TRBD1; cdr3_nt: TGTGCCAGCAGTTTAAGTTCCAGGGGGCGCGTTGAGCAGTTCTTC; cdr3_aa: CASSLSSRGRVEQFF
j_call: TRBJ2-7; clone_size: NA; v_call: TRBV18; d_call: TRBD1; cdr3_nt: TGTGCCAGCTCACCCGGACAGGGAATTTCCTACGAGCAGTACTTC; cdr3_aa: CASSPGQGISYEQYF
j_call: TRBJ2-1; clone_size: NA; v_call: TRBV7-9; d_call: TRBD2; cdr3_nt: TGTGCCAGCAGCTTAGGACTAGCGGGAGTCGTGAATGAGCAGTTCTTC; cdr3_aa: CASSLGLAGVVNEQFF
j_call: TRBJ2-7; clone_size: NA; v_call: TRBV6-6; d_call: TRBD1; cdr3_nt: TGTGCCACGAGTAGGGACAGGGGGCGGAACGAGCAGTACTTC; cdr3_aa: CATSRDRGRNEQYF
j_call: TRBJ2-7; clone_size: NA; v_call: TRBV15; d_call: NA; cdr3_nt: TGTGCCACCAGCAGAGGGGCTGAACTCTACGAGCAGTACTTC; cdr3_aa: CATSRGAELYEQYF
j_call: TRBJ2-7; clone_size: NA; v_call: TRBV7-2; d_call: TRBD1; cdr3_nt: TGTGCCAGCAGCTCCCTTGGGACAGGGGGGTACGAGCAGTACTTC; cdr3_aa: CASSSLGTGGYEQYF
j_call: TRBJ2-7; clone_size: NA; v_call: TRBV7-9; d_call: TRBD2; cdr3_nt: TGTGCCAGCAAGAGAACCGGGACTAGCGGGAGAGGGGAGCAGTACTTC; cdr3_aa: CASKRTGTSGRGEQYF
j_call: TRBJ1-2; clone_size: NA; v_call: TRBV11-3; d_call: TRBD1; cdr3_nt: TGTGCCAGCAGTCAGGGACAGGGTCATGGCTACACCTTC; cdr3_aa: CASSQGQGHGYTF
j_call: TRBJ2-5; clone_size: NA; v_call: TRBV9; d_call: NA; cdr3_nt: TGTGCCAGCAGCGTTGACAGGTCAGGTACCCAGTACTTC; cdr3_aa: CASSVDRSGTQYF
j_call: TRBJ2-7; clone_size: once; v_call: TRBV30; d_call: NA; cdr3_nt: TGTGCCACGGATCGGGGACTCCGGTTCTCCTACGAGCAGTACTTC; cdr3_aa: CATDRGLRFSYEQYF
j_call: TRBJ1-2; clone_size: NA; v_call: TRBV11-3; d_call: NA; cdr3_nt: TGTGCCAGCAGCCAAAGAGGGCCGGGCGCGGGCTACACCTTC; cdr3_aa: CASSQRGPGAGYTF
j_call: TRBJ2-5; clone_size: NA; v_call: TRBV19; d_call: TRBD2; cdr3_nt: TGTGCCAGTAGTCCCCGACTAGCGGGAGGCCAAGAGACCCAGTACTTC; cdr3_aa: CASSPRLAGGQETQYF
j_call: TRBJ2-7; clone_size: NA; v_call: TRBV18; d_call: NA; cdr3_nt: TGTGCCAGCTCACCACCGACTACCGCACGGTCCGAGCAGTACTTC; cdr3_aa: CASSPPTTARSEQYF
j_call: TRBJ1-5; clone_size: NA; v_call: TRBV30; d_call: NA; cdr3_nt: TGTGCCTGGAGTGTACGGGGGAATCAGCCCCAGCATTTT; cdr3_aa: CAWSVRGNQPQHF
j_call: TRBJ2-1; clone_size: NA; v_call: TRBV7-8; d_call: NA; cdr3_nt: TGTGCCAGCAGCTTAGAAGGTATTGGCGGAATCAATGAGCAGTTCTTC; cdr3_aa: CASSLEGIGGINEQFF
j_call: TRBJ2-2; clone_size: once; v_call: TRBV12-5; d_call: NA; cdr3_nt: TGTGCTAGTGGTTTGGTACGGACCGCGGGAAACACCGGGGAGCTGTTTTTT; cdr3_aa: CASGLVRTAGNTGELFF
j_call: TRBJ2-5; clone_size: NA; v_call: TRBV6-5; d_call: NA; cdr3_nt: TGTGCCAGCAGTTACGGCCGGGAAGAGTACTTC; cdr3_aa: CASSYGREEYF
j_call: TRBJ2-7; clone_size: NA; v_call: TRBV7-2; d_call: TRBD2; cdr3_nt: TGTGCCAGCAGCTTAGGCCTTAGCGGGAGGGCCTCCTACGAGCAGTACTTC; cdr3_aa: CASSLGLSGRASYEQYF
j_call: TRBJ2-7; clone_size: NA; v_call: TRBV6-6; d_call: TRBD2; cdr3_nt: TGTGCCAGCAGTCCTTCCCGGGGGGGGTCCTACGAGCAGTACTTC; cdr3_aa: CASSPSRGGSYEQYF
j_call: TRBJ2-7; clone_size: NA; v_call: TRBV7-2; d_call: NA; cdr3_nt: TGTGCCAGCAGCTTAGGGCCTAGTCGGTACGAGCAGTACTTC; cdr3_aa: CASSLGPSRYEQYF
j_call: TRBJ2-3; clone_size: NA; v_call: TRBV6-5; d_call: NA; cdr3_nt: TGTGCCAGCAGTCGCCTATTGGCAGATACGCAGTATTTT; cdr3_aa: CASSRLLADTQYF
j_call: TRBJ2-2; clone_size: NA; v_call: TRBV5-1; d_call: NA; cdr3_nt: TGCGCCAGCAGCTTGACCGCGGGGCGAGCCACCGGGGAGCTGTTTTTT; cdr3_aa: CASSLTAGRATGELFF
j_call: TRBJ2-1; clone_size: NA; v_call: TRBV9; d_call: NA; cdr3_nt: TGTGCCAGCAGCCCCGCCCCGACTCCAAGCAATGAGCAGTTCTTC; cdr3_aa: CASSPAPTPSNEQFF